This T cell receptor beta chain was documented in a study of OX40 agonist ivuxolimab in advanced cancers. Study overall: Hepatocellular carcinoma, melanoma, renal cell or head and neck cancer affected the dose-escalation patients.

Remarks on this clone: Antigen unknown.

Repertoires were generated with immunoSEQ multiplex PCR, while TCRdb's copy carries only in-frame clones and drops some. The table has about 50,000 clones, less than 85% seen once. Study outcomes and limitations: The study found that CD8+ T cells averaged more expanded clones than CD4+.

This sequence was found in an adult with an advanced solid tumor such as melanoma, head and neck, liver or kidney cancer. This material consisted of CD4+ or CD8+ T cells sorted from blood, taken in a trial of the OX40 agonist ivuxolimab.

CDR3 DNA sequence: TGTGCCAGCCAGGGACAGCCCAATCAGCCCCAGCATTTT. Its translation: CASQGQPNQPQHF. The chain employs TRBV6-6 and TRBJ1-5, with TRBD1 identical over 7 bases. This CDR3 is built from 13 residues. V shed 8 bases and J 3 bases; nucleotides not matched to a gene: 4. Germline V lookup: CDR1 MNHNY, CDR2 SVGAGI (reference sequence).